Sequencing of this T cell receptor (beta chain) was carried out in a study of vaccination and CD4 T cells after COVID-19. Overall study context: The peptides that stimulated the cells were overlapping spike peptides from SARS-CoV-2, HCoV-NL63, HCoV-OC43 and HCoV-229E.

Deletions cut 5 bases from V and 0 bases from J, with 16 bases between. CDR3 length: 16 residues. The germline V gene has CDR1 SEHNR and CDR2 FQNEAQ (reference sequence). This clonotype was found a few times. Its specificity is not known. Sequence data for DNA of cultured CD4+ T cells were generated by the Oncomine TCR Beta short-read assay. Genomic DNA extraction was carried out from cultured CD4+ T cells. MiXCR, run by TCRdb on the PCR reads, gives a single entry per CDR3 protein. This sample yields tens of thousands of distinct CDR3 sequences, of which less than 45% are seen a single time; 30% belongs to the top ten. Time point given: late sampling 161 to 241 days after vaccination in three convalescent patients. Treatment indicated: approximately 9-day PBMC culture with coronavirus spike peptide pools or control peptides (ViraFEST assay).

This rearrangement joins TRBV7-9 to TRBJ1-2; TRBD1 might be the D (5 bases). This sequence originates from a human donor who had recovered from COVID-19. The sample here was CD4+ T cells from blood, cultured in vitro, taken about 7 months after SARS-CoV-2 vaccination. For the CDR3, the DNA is TGTGCCAGCAGCCCGGCGGGGCGGCAGGCTAACTATGGCTACACCTTC. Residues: CASSPAGRQANYGYTF.